This T cell receptor beta chain was found in a study of breast tumors, draining lymph nodes, adjacent tissues. Axillary draining lymph nodes of breast cancer patients supplied the node samples. Via MiXCR, TCRdb re-called the multiplex PCR reads, giving one row per CDR3 protein. This table holds 130,000 or so distinct CDR3 sequences, roughly 20% found once. This clonotype was counted many times. Germline CDR1 and CDR2: SGDLS and YYNGEE. Trimming at V came to 0 bases and at J to 4 bases, leaving 7 bases not matched to a gene. The CDR3 length is 16 residues. This sequence joins TRBV9 and TRBJ2-3, with 8 nucleotides matching TRBD2. This TCR came from a female donor with breast cancer. Some clones in this sample may be carry-over from other donors' samples. Sequences were obtained from axillary lymph node tissue. This chain's CDR3 is CASSVVGAGVADTQYF. For the CDR3, the DNA is TGTGCCAGCAGCGTAGTTGGAGCGGGAGTGGCAGATACGCAGTATTTT.